What follows describes a single T cell receptor beta chain. Its antigen remains unknown. Unique molecular identifiers featured in each of the TCR beta cDNA libraries. Once roughly 0.95 to 10 million T cells were used, about 510,000 cDNA molecules resulted. TCRdb independently ran MiXCR on the PCR reads; one entry per CDR3 protein. The profile shows some 690,000 distinct CDR3 sequences, roughly 27% of them singletons. This sample is part of a study of post-analysis software for immune sequencing data. General study results and limits: When patients were compared with controls, about 5 TRBV segments were more frequent, TRBV5-6, TRBV5-1 and TRBV20-1 among them. Samples from a shared batch, those prepared together, strongly co-clustered by F measure. The normalized Chao1 diversity of multiple sclerosis patients was significantly lower than that of controls.

CDR1 is MDHEN and CDR2 is SYDVKM in the germline V gene. The CDR3 is made up of 16 amino acids. Trimming left V 4 bases short and J 2 bases short, with 17 bases between. This TCR derives from a girl between 10 and 17 years old with multiple sclerosis. The sequenced sample consisted of blood. The chain is built from TRBV28 and TRBJ2-5, with D possibly matching TRBD2 (5 bases). The CDR3 bases are TGTGCCAGCAGTTCTCGGATAGCGCGTAGTCAAGAGACCCAGTACTTC. Amino acid sequence: CASSSRIARSQETQYF.